The 19 T cell receptor beta chains reported below all come from one sample, sequenced in a study of shared clonotypes between healthy human individuals. Assay used: immunoSEQ multiplex PCR; TCRdb lists only in-frame clones, some missing. The repertoire holds 110,000 or so clones, with around 65% as singletons. Sequences were obtained from memory CD8+ T cells sorted from blood. Subset specified: CD45RO+ cells pooled with CCR7-negative TemRA cells. These receptors came from a woman younger than 45 in good health.

The chain is built from TRBV28 and TRBJ1-5; D remains ambiguous. Trimming removed 3 bases from V and 7 bases from J, with 13 bases in between. In germline, CDR1 is MDHEN, CDR2 SYDVKM. The CDR3 is made up of 14 amino acids. The CDR3 DNA sequence: TGTGCCAGCAGTTTTATGCCCCAGGAGCAGCCCCAGCATTTT. The encoded protein is CASSFMPQEQPQHF. Looking up the rest from reference TRBV28 and TRBJ1-5 gives the full variable domain: DVKVTQSSRYLVKRTGEKVFLECVQDMDHENMFWYRQDPGLGLRLIYFSYDVKMKEKGDIPEGYSVSREKKERFSLILESASTNQTSMYLCASSFMPQEQPQHFGDGTRLSIL.

This clone was recorded once. The chain uses TRBV6-1 and TRBJ1-2; 7 bases agree with TRBD1. Unmatched junction bases numbered 10, after V lost 10 bases and J lost 2 bases. This CDR3 comprises 14 residues. CDR1 is MNHNS and CDR2 is SASEGT in the germline V gene. CDR3 nucleotides: TGTGCCACCACTCCCGGACAGGAAAACTATGGCTACACCTTC. Amino acid sequence: CATTPGQENYGYTF.

The table lists this clone with a few counts. V is TRBV25-1 and J is TRBJ2-7, with D tentatively TRBD1 or TRBD2 (5 bases each). Germline CDR1 and CDR2: MGHDK and SYGVNS. CDR3 length: 14 amino acids. The V end lost 5 bases, the J end lost 3 bases, and 14 bases lay between the germline ends. The CDR3 DNA reads as TGTGCCAGCAGTCTGGGGGACCGAAGCTACGAGCAGTACTTC. Protein sequence: CASSLGDRSYEQYF.

The J gene is TRBJ1-1, the V gene TRBV19; a weak D match, TRBD1 (5 bases). The CDR3 is made up of 14 amino acids. Looked up from germline, CDR1 is LNHDA and CDR2 is SQIVND (reference sequence). V shed 1 base and J shed 5 bases, with 11 bases lying between them. As DNA, the CDR3 is TGTGCCAGTAGTATAGGTCCAGAGGGGACTGAAGCTTTCTTT. Its protein product is CASSIGPEGTEAFF.

CDR3 region: CASSPWGQGVPSYEQYF. Written as DNA, the CDR3 is TGTGCCAGCAGCCCCTGGGGGCAGGGGGTTCCCTCCTACGAGCAGTACTTC. The rearrangement joins TRBV9 to TRBJ2-7; 7 bases are a match to TRBD1. Germline-derived CDR1 and CDR2 are SGDLS and YYNGEE. With 4 bases clipped from V and 0 bases from J, the junction kept 13 bases outside the gene matches. The CDR3 runs 17 residues.

The chain joins TRBV7-9 to TRBJ1-4, with D tentatively TRBD1 (5 bases). CDR3 length: 15 amino acids. Between the trimmed V and J ends, which lost 2 bases and 4 bases, there was a span of 11 bases. CDR1 and CDR2 (germline): SEHNR, FQNEAQ (reference sequence). In DNA, the CDR3 is TGTGCCAGCAGCTTATTGACGGGGCGTAATGAAAAACTGTTTTTT. Residues: CASSLLTGRNEKLFF.

This clone has just one count. Given a much more abundant clone one base away, this may be a read error. J is TRBJ2-5 and V is TRBV2; no firm D call. The DNA end is more similar to TRBJ2-7, so the J call may be wrong. From germline, CDR1 is SNHLY and CDR2 FYNNEI. CDR3 length equals 13 residues. CDR3 sequence: CASRAPEPYEQYF. The CDR3 DNA follows: TGTGCCAGCAGGGCCCCCGAGCCCTACGAGCAGTACTTC.

This sequence joins TRBV28 and TRBJ2-5; TRBD2 aligns across 7 bases. The CDR3 totals 15 residues. The ends lost 5 bases at V and 6 bases at J; junction bases unmatched: 12. The V gene's germline CDR1 is MDHEN and CDR2 SYDVKM. CDR3 region: CASSLTLTSLQTQYF. DNA of the CDR3: TGTGCCAGCAGTCTGACACTGACTAGCCTGCAGACCCAGTACTTC.

The CDR3 DNA reads as TGTGCCAGCAGCTCCGGGACAGCGTTTACCGGGGAGCTGTTTTTT. Its protein is CASSSGTAFTGELFF. The chain employs TRBV11-3 and TRBJ2-2; TRBD1 matches at 7 bases. The CDR3 is made up of 15 amino acids. Trimming removed 4 bases from V and 5 bases from J; junction bases left unmatched: 7. Germline V gene sequence: CDR1 SGHNT, CDR2 YENEEA.

The J gene is TRBJ2-5, the V gene TRBV28, with 11 bases that match TRBD2. The J call is uncertain, as TRBJ2-7 better fits the DNA end. Germline CDR1 is MDHEN and CDR2 is SYDVKM. The CDR3 spans 14 residues. The CDR3 region is CATDLAGGFYEQYF. CDR3 in DNA: TGTGCCACCGACCTAGCGGGAGGTTTCTACGAGCAGTACTTC.

The chain links TRBV4-1 to TRBJ2-7; 11 bases match TRBD2. Germline assignment: CDR1 MGHRA and CDR2 YSYEKL. The length of the CDR3 is 17 residues. The junction had 10 bases not matched to a gene; V was cut back by 2 bases and J by 4 bases. Written as DNA, the CDR3 is TGCGCCAGCAGCCAATATACCTATACTAGCGGGAGATACGAGCAGTACTTC. It encodes CASSQYTYTSGRYEQYF.

The rearrangement links TRBV2 to TRBJ1-5; D is undetermined. The CDR3 has 17 residues. The germline V and J ends were trimmed by 5 bases and 3 bases, with 20 bases remaining between them. Germline V gene sequence: CDR1 SNHLY, CDR2 FYNNEI. CDR3 nucleotide sequence: TGTGCCAGCAGTCCCCCCAAGGGTCTTGGTCTCAATCAGCCCCAGCATTTT. Translated: CASSPPKGLGLNQPQHF. Supplemented by reference TRBV2 and TRBJ1-5, the full variable domain reads EPEVTQTPSHQVTQMGQEVILRCVPISNHLYFYWYRQILGQKVEFLVSFYNNEISEKSEIFDDQFSVERPDGSNFTLKIRSTKLEDSAMYFCASSPPKGLGLNQPQHFGDGTRLSIL.

The J gene is TRBJ2-5, the V gene TRBV25-1; 13 bases match TRBD2. The length of the CDR3 is 15 residues. V lost 6 bases to trimming and J lost 5 bases; unmatched junction nucleotides: 6. Per the germline V gene, CDR1 is MGHDK and CDR2 is SYGVNS. CDR3 bases: TGTGCCAGCAGCGGGACTAGCGGGGTCCGGGAGACCCAGTACTTC. The encoded protein is CASSGTSGVRETQYF. The full variable domain, rest sourced from reference TRBV25-1 and TRBJ2-5, is EADIYQTPRYLVIGTGKKITLECSQTMGHDKMYWYQQDPGMELHLIHYSYGVNSTEKGDLSSESTVSRIRTEHFPLTLESARPSHTSQYLCASSGTSGVRETQYFGPGTRLLVL.

In its sample, this clone was seen a few times. CDR3 nucleotides: TGTGCCTGGAGGCGGGAGGTGTTCGACGAGCAGTACTTC. As protein: CAWRREVFDEQYF. The chain recombines TRBV30 with TRBJ2-7; 8 bases map to TRBD2. CDR1 is GTSNPN, CDR2 SVGIG, per germline (reference sequence). The CDR3 sequence is 13 residues long. With V trimmed by 3 bases and J by 5 bases, 6 bases remained unmatched. The full variable domain, its missing parts supplied by reference TRBV30 and TRBJ2-7, is SQTIHQWPATLVQPVGSPLSLECTVEGTSNPNLYWYRQAAGRGLQLLFYSVGIGQISSEVPQNLSASRPQDRQFILSSKKLLLSDSGFYLCAWRREVFDEQYFGPGTRLTVT.

A word on this clone: This probably arose from a read error, given a far larger clone one base away. The genes are TRBV27 and TRBJ2-6, with D perhaps assigned TRBD1 or TRBD2 (5 bases each). CDR1 and CDR2 from the germline V gene are MNHEY and SMNVEV (reference sequence). The length of the CDR3 is 14 residues. Trimming removed 5 bases from V and 0 bases from J, with 5 bases in between. DNA of the CDR3: TGTGCCAGCAGTGGGGGCTCTGGGGCCAACGTCCTGACTTTC. The encoded protein is CASSGGSGANVLTF.

This chain uses TRBV7-9 with TRBJ2-3; no reliable D call. With 5 bases removed from V and 2 bases from J, the gap between germline ends came to 11 bases. CDR3 length: 14 residues. Germline CDR1 and CDR2: SEHNR and FQNEAQ (reference sequence). CDR3 sequence reads: CASSPSDYTDTQYF. The DNA of the CDR3 is TGTGCCAGCAGCCCGTCCGATTACACAGATACGCAGTATTTT.

The chain carries TRBV2 and TRBJ1-4; possibly TRBD1 for D (5 bases). CDR3 length: 12 residues. The germline V gene has CDR1 SNHLY and CDR2 FYNNEI. V lost 3 bases and J lost 12, with 11 bases in between. CDR3 in DNA: TGTGCCAGCAGTGAGACGCAGGGCCAACTGTTTTTT. Translated: CASSETQGQLFF.

This chain joins TRBV27 and TRBJ2-4; D gene unclear. The CDR3 contains 15 residues. Between the trimmed V and J ends, which lost 5 bases and 0 bases, there was a span of 11 bases. Germline assignment: CDR1 MNHEY and CDR2 SMNVEV (reference sequence). The CDR3 loop is CASSPITLAKNIQYF. CDR3 DNA sequence: TGTGCCAGCAGTCCCATAACACTAGCCAAAAACATTCAGTACTTC.

Only a few counts were recorded for this clone. This sequence joins TRBV27 and TRBJ2-7; D remains unclear. Germline V gives CDR1 MNHEY, CDR2 SMNVEV (reference sequence). Trimming shortened V by 3 bases and J by 3 bases, and 12 bases separated the two germline ends. The CDR3 has 14 amino acids. The CDR3 sequence is CASSFSPTRYEQYF. Written as DNA, the CDR3 is TGTGCCAGCAGTTTCTCCCCGACGCGCTACGAGCAGTACTTC.